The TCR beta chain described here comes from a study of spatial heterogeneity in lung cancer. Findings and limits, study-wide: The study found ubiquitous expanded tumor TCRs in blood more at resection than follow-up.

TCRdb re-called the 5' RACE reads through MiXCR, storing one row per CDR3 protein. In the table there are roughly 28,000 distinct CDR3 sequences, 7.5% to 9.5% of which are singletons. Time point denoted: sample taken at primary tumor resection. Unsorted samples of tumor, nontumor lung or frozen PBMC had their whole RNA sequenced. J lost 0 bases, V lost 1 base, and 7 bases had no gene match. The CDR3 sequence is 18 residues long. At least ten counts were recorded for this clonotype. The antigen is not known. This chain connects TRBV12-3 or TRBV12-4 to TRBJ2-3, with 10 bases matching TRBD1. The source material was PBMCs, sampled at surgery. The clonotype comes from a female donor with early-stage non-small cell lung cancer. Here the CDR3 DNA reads TGTGCCAGCAGTTTAGGACAGGGGGCGGGGGTCAGCACAGATACGCAGTATTTT. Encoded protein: CASSLGQGAGVSTDTQYF.